The T cell receptor beta chain described here comes from a study of blood T cell repertoires in COVID-19. Whole-study context: The analysed material was cDNA or gDNA that came from T cells, B-cell-depleted T cells, or PBMCs.

The method was immunoSEQ multiplex PCR; TCRdb's version includes in-frame clones alone and lacks a portion of them. This table has about 250,000 clones, 65% to 90% appearing once. The source material was peripheral blood. The TCR comes from a man aged 50-60 years with active or convalescent COVID-19.

The CDR3: CASRTLDSLEQPQHF. As DNA, the CDR3 is TGTGCCAGTAGAACCTTAGACAGTTTGGAACAGCCCCAGCATTTT. The V gene is TRBV19, the J gene TRBJ1-5, with D perhaps TRBD1 (5 bases). The germline CDR1 and CDR2 sequences are LNHDA and SQIVND (reference sequence). V lost 6 bases and J 7 bases, leaving 19 bases between the germline ends. This CDR3 region has 15 residues.